Listed below are T cell receptor beta chains from one sample, sequenced in a study of blood T cells in healthy people across ages. One entry per CDR3 protein, called by TCRdb with MiXCR from the 5' RACE reads. Of 650,000 to 1,000,000 distinct CDR3 sequences in the sample, 46% were seen once. The sequenced sample was blood. The receptors were gathered from an older man in good health. Both conserved end residues are part of each CDR3. A D gene is named only where the DNA matches it firmly. The size of a clone is reported for some rows only, either as once, few or many, or as a class for expanded clones.

d_gene | j_gene | v_gene | abundance | CDR3nt | CDR3aa
. | TRBJ1-1 | TRBV5-1 | few | TGCGCCAGCAGCTTGGTTGGGTCAGGAGGAGAAGCTTTCTTT | CASSLVGSGGEAFF
. | TRBJ2-7 | TRBV6-2/TRBV6-3 | few | TGTGCCAGCAGTTACTCGAGAACGGGAGACCCGTACTACGAGCAGTACTTC | CASSYSRTGDPYYEQYF
TRBD2 | TRBJ2-3 | TRBV12-3/TRBV12-4 | few | TGTGCCAGCAGTCCCGGGACTAGCGGGAGAACAGATACGCAGTATTTT | CASSPGTSGRTDTQYF
. | TRBJ2-5 | TRBV7-2 | many | TGTGCCAGCAGAAAACAAGTCCAAGAGACCCAGTACTTC | CASRKQVQETQYF
. | TRBJ1-2 | TRBV7-9 | . | TGTGCCAGCACCTTTGACAGAGGGTATGGCTACACCTTC | CASTFDRGYGYTF
TRBD2 | TRBJ2-3 | TRBV5-1 | . | TGCGCCAGCAGCTTTTTGTCCCAGCGGGGAAACACAGATACGCAGTATTTT | CASSFLSQRGNTDTQYF
. | TRBJ1-6 | TRBV4-3 | . | TGCGCCAGCAGCCAACAACCGGGGCGGAATTCACCCCTCCACTTT | CASSQQPGRNSPLHF
TRBD1 | TRBJ2-7 | TRBV10-3 | . | TGTGCCATCAGCCGGGACAGGGATTCCTACGAGCAGTACTTC | CAISRDRDSYEQYF
. | TRBJ2-7 | TRBV5-1 | . | TGCGCCAGCAGCTGGAGGGACAGCGCCTACGAGCAGTACTTC | CASSWRDSAYEQYF
. | TRBJ2-7 | TRBV7-9 | . | TGTGCCAGCAGCTTAGTTGGCAGGGGCCTCTACGAGCAGTACTTC | CASSLVGRGLYEQYF
TRBD2 | TRBJ2-7 | TRBV12-3/TRBV12-4 | few | TGTGCCAGCAGTGCCAGCGGGAGGTACGAGCAGTACTTC | CASSASGRYEQYF
. | TRBJ1-2 | TRBV28 | . | TGTGCCAGCAGTTTGCAGGGGTCTAGTGGCTACACCTTC | CASSLQGSSGYTF
TRBD2 | TRBJ2-3 | TRBV29-1 | few | TGCAGCGTTGAAGGGACTAGTAGGTCAGATACGCAGTATTTT | CSVEGTSRSDTQYF
TRBD2 | TRBJ2-1 | TRBV7-2 | few | TGTGCCAGCAGCAACGGACTAGCGGGAGAGAGTGAGCAGTTCTTC | CASSNGLAGESEQFF
TRBD1 | TRBJ2-7 | TRBV29-1 | . | TGCAGCGTAGGGACAGCCCCCCAGTACTTC | CSVGTAPQYF
. | TRBJ2-5 | TRBV6-6 | . | TGTGCCAGCAGTTACTCGAGGGGAGGAGAGACCCAGTACTTC | CASSYSRGGETQYF
TRBD2 | TRBJ2-1 | TRBV24-1 | . | TGTGCCACCAGTGACCCGGTGAGCGGGAGGGCCATGAATGAGCAGTTCTTC | CATSDPVSGRAMNEQFF
TRBD2 | TRBJ2-5 | TRBV5-1 | . | TGCGCCAGCAGCCAGGGACTAGCAGCCGGTGAGCAGTACTTC | CASSQGLAAGEQYF
. | TRBJ2-7 | TRBV10-3 | . | TGTGCCATCAGGGCGACAGAGGGCTCCTACAATGAGCAGTACTTC | CAIRATEGSYNEQYF
. | TRBJ2-4 | TRBV5-1 | . | TGCGCCAGCAGCTTGGAACAGGGACAAGACATTCAGTACTTC | CASSLEQGQDIQYF
TRBD2 | TRBJ2-1 | TRBV20-1 | few | TGCAGTGCTGAACTAACTAGCGGGGACAATGAGCAGTTCTTC | CSAELTSGDNEQFF
TRBD1 | TRBJ1-3 | TRBV4-2 | . | TGTGCCAGCAGCCAAGAGGGTGCAGGACAGGGCGTCTCTGGAAACACCATATATTTT | CASSQEGAGQGVSGNTIYF
. | TRBJ2-5 | TRBV28 | . | TGTGCCAGCAAGTGGACCAGCCAAGAGACCCAGTACTTC | CASKWTSQETQYF
TRBD2 | TRBJ2-1 | TRBV19 | . | TGTGCCAGTAGTAACTACGGGACTAGCGGCCACAATGAGCAGTTCTTC | CASSNYGTSGHNEQFF
. | TRBJ2-4 | TRBV2 | . | TGTGCCAGCACTTATTCCCGGGACCGGTACTTC | CASTYSRDRYF
TRBD2 | TRBJ2-3 | TRBV5-1 | few | TGCGCCAGCAGCTTGGATGCTAGCGGAAGCACAGATACGCAGTATTTT | CASSLDASGSTDTQYF
. | TRBJ2-7 | TRBV29-1 | few | TGCAGCGTTGAAGATGCGGACAGCCTCTACGAGCAGTACTTC | CSVEDADSLYEQYF
. | TRBJ1-3 | TRBV4-2 | . | TGTGCCAGCAGCCAAGATTGGGCCCCGAGCTCTGGAAACACCATATATTTT | CASSQDWAPSSGNTIYF
. | TRBJ2-3 | TRBV20-1 | . | TGCAGTGCTAACGACAGGAGCACAGATACGCAGTATTTT | CSANDRSTDTQYF
TRBD2 | TRBJ2-1 | TRBV20-1 | . | TGCAGTGCCCCCAGAGGACTAGCGGGAGGGAATGAGCAGTTCTTC | CSAPRGLAGGNEQFF
. | TRBJ2-7 | TRBV6-2/TRBV6-3 | . | TGTGCCAGCAGTGGCAGGGTTCCCATCTACGAGCAGTACTTC | CASSGRVPIYEQYF
. | TRBJ1-5 | TRBV10-3 | once | TGTGCCATCAGTGCCTGGGACCGTGATCAGCCCCAGCATTTT | CAISAWDRDQPQHF
. | TRBJ2-5 | TRBV7-9 | . | TGTGCCAGCAGCCAGAGATACTCATCCTACAATGAGCAGTACTTC | CASSQRYSSYNEQYF
. | TRBJ2-7 | TRBV20-1 | once | TGCAGTGCTAGATTGACTAGCTACGAGCAGTACTTC | CSARLTSYEQYF
TRBD1 | TRBJ1-5 | TRBV20-1 | few | TGCAGTGCTGGTCTACCGACAGGGGGTCAGCCCCAGCATTTT | CSAGLPTGGQPQHF
. | TRBJ2-1 | TRBV7-6 | once | TGTGCCAGCAGCTTACTTCAGGGAAGCGCATACAATGAGCAGTTCTTC | CASSLLQGSAYNEQFF
TRBD2 | TRBJ2-1 | TRBV24-1 | few | TGTGCCACCAGTGACCCTCTAGCGGGAGGGTACAATGAGCAGTTCTTC | CATSDPLAGGYNEQFF
. | TRBJ2-1 | TRBV12-3/TRBV12-4 | . | TGTTTTAGCGAATGGGGGTATTCCTACAATGAGCAGTTCTTC | CFSEWGYSYNEQFF
. | TRBJ1-6 | TRBV14 | . | TGTGCCAGCAGCCGGGACTATAATTCACCCCTCCACTTT | CASSRDYNSPLHF
. | TRBJ2-3 | TRBV5-6 | few | TGTGCCAGCAGCTCGTTAGTCACTAGCACAGATACGCAGTATTTT | CASSSLVTSTDTQYF
. | TRBJ1-5 | TRBV20-1 | once | TGCAGTGCAGGAGGGTATAGCAATCAGCCCCAGCATTTT | CSAGGYSNQPQHF
. | TRBJ2-2 | TRBV29-1 | . | TGCAGCGTTGTCAGTAGGACTCCAACGCGGGACACCGGGGAGCTGTTTTTT | CSVVSRTPTRDTGELFF
TRBD2 | TRBJ2-7 | TRBV20-1 | few | TGCAGTGCTTGGGGACTAGCGGCCATAGGGGCCTACAATGAGCAGTACTTC | CSAWGLAAIGAYNEQYF
TRBD2 | TRBJ2-7 | TRBV5-1 | once | TGCGCCAGCAGCGCGACTAGCCTATACGAGCAGTACTTC | CASSATSLYEQYF
TRBD1 | TRBJ2-7 | TRBV25-1 | . | TGTGCCAGCAGTGAATCCCCCACAGGGGTGTCCTACAATGAGCAGTACTTC | CASSESPTGVSYNEQYF
TRBD2 | TRBJ2-7 | TRBV5-1 | . | TGCGCCAGCAGCTTGGGAGTTAGCGGGGGCACCTTAGACGAGCAGTACTTC | CASSLGVSGGTLDEQYF
TRBD2 | TRBJ2-7 | TRBV19 | . | TGTGCCAGTAGCGAAAAGTCTAGCGGTCTTTACGAGCAGTACTTC | CASSEKSSGLYEQYF
. | TRBJ2-5 | TRBV7-9 | few | TGTGCCAGCAGCACATCCGGGAGACTCCAAGAGACCCAGTACTTC | CASSTSGRLQETQYF
. | TRBJ1-6 | TRBV25-1 | few | TGTGCCAGCAGTGGAGCTACGGGGTTTTCACCCCTCCACTTT | CASSGATGFSPLHF
. | TRBJ1-2 | TRBV19 | . | TGTGCCAGTAGTATAGGAGCAGTTAACTATGGCTACACCTTC | CASSIGAVNYGYTF
. | TRBJ2-1 | TRBV7-2 | . | TGTGCCAGCGGCCCCACATGGGAGCAGTTCTTC | CASGPTWEQFF
TRBD2 | TRBJ2-5 | TRBV6-2/TRBV6-3 | . | TGTGCCAGCAGCCGACTAGCGGGAGCCACGGGGGAGACCCAGTACTTC | CASSRLAGATGETQYF
TRBD1 | TRBJ1-4 | TRBV18 | . | TGTGCCAGCTCACCAACTCGGACAGGGAGTGAAAAACTGTTTTTT | CASSPTRTGSEKLFF
. | TRBJ2-3 | TRBV20-1 | . | TGCAGTTCCCCACTTGGAGGGGTGAGCACAGATACGCAGTATTTT | CSSPLGGVSTDTQYF
. | TRBJ2-1 | TRBV7-2 | few | TGTGCCAGCAGCTTAAGCAGGGGCATATACAATGAGCAGTTCTTC | CASSLSRGIYNEQFF